A selection of T cell receptor beta chains follows, all from one sample in a study of graft-versus-host responses after intestinal transplantation. Some clones are missing from TCRdb's copy, which holds only in-frame ones; the method was immunoSEQ multiplex PCR. The table records 7,000 to 10,000 clones, about a quarter of them present only once. This material consisted of alloreactive CD8+ T cells from a mixed lymphocyte reaction culture, taken before transplantation. All receptors derive from a human patient who was an organ donor for intestinal transplantation. Each CDR3 is given with its conserved first and last residue. A D gene is named only where the DNA matches it firmly. Clone size is given for some rows only: seen once, a few or many times, or a class if the clone is expanded.

d_call	v_call	clone_size	j_call	cdr3_nt	cdr3_aa
TRBD2	TRBV4-1	few	TRBJ2-7	TGCGCCAGCAGCCACCTCGGGACTAGCGGGAGCCAACCCTACGAGCAGTACTTC	CASSHLGTSGSQPYEQYF
NA	TRBV27	large	TRBJ2-7	TGTGCCAGCAGTCTACAAACACCGGGACTGGATTCCTACGAGCAGTACTTC	CASSLQTPGLDSYEQYF
TRBD2	TRBV7-9	NA	TRBJ2-3	TGTGCCAGCAGCTTACTTAGCGGGGCGGGGGATACGCAGTATTTT	CASSLLSGAGDTQYF
NA	TRBV4-1	medium-sized	TRBJ2-7	TGCGCCAGCAGCCATTACCAGGGTCACTACGAGCAGTACTTC	CASSHYQGHYEQYF
NA	TRBV12-5	NA	TRBJ1-1	TGTGCTAGTGGTTTGGGACAGAACACTGAAGCTTTCTTT	CASGLGQNTEAFF
NA	TRBV4-1	few	TRBJ1-4	TGCGCCAGCAGCCAAACATGGATTGGTGGGAAACTGTTTTTT	CASSQTWIGGKLFF
TRBD2	TRBV5-6	NA	TRBJ2-3	TGTGCCAGCAGCTATATAGCGGGAGAGGTAGATACGCAGTATTTT	CASSYIAGEVDTQYF
NA	TRBV9	NA	TRBJ2-5	TGTGCCAGCAGCGTAGAGGGGAGTATGGCGGGGCGACAAGAGACCCAGTACTTC	CASSVEGSMAGRQETQYF
NA	TRBV4-1	NA	TRBJ1-6	TGCGCCAGCAGCTTACAGGGTTATAATAATTCACCCCTCCACTTT	CASSLQGYNNSPLHF
NA	TRBV30	NA	TRBJ2-3	TGTGCCTGGAGTGTGGTGGTGGGCACAGATACGCAGTATTTT	CAWSVVVGTDTQYF